What follows are 18 T cell receptor beta chains derived from one specimen sequenced in a study of blood T cell repertoires in COVID-19. Sequencing was performed with immunoSEQ multiplex PCR; in TCRdb, only in-frame clones are kept and a portion is missing. This table has about 240,000 clones, around 86% appearing once. Sequencing was performed on PBMCs or T cells enriched from blood (not recorded which). These receptors all stem from a woman between 40 and 55 years old with acute COVID-19.

The gene calls are TRBV27 and TRBJ2-1, with D maybe TRBD1 (5 bases). The V end lost 0 bases, the J end lost 3 bases, and 12 bases lay between the germline ends. This CDR3 has 16 amino acids. Germline V gene lookup returns CDR1 MNHEY and CDR2 SMNVEV (reference sequence). CDR3 sequence reads: CASSLSAGNFYNEQFF. CDR3 nucleotide sequence: TGTGCCAGCAGTTTATCGGCAGGGAACTTCTACAATGAGCAGTTCTTC.

The chain recombines TRBV12-3 or TRBV12-4 with TRBJ2-5; tentatively, D is TRBD2 (6 bases). This CDR3 comprises 12 residues. Trimming left V 6 bases short and J 5 bases short, with 10 bases between. CDR3 nucleotides: TGTGCCAGCAGGGGGGGTCGGGAGACCCAGTACTTC. As protein: CASRGGRETQYF.

This clone occurred once. The CDR3 sequence is CASSFPTPGQETYEQYF. In nucleotides, the CDR3 is TGTGCCAGCAGCTTCCCCACTCCGGGACAGGAAACCTACGAGCAGTACTTC. V gene TRBV5-5 combines with J gene TRBJ2-7; 8 bases are a match to TRBD1. The CDR3 consists of 17 residues. V lost 2 bases, J lost 2 bases, and 12 bases stayed unmatched. Germline values: CDR1 SGHKS, CDR2 YYEKEE (reference sequence).

The chain recombines TRBV5-1 with TRBJ2-1; D gene unclear. The CDR3 runs to 12 residues. CDR1 is SGHRS and CDR2 is YFSETQ in the germline V gene. Trimming shortened V by 7 bases and J by 0 bases, and 5 bases separated the two germline ends. The CDR3 nucleotides are TGCGCCAGCCGGAGCTCCTACAATGAGCAGTTCTTC. This translates into CASRSSYNEQFF.

The V call is TRBV4-2, the J call TRBJ2-1; 15 bases line up with TRBD2. The CDR3 runs to 15 residues. From germline, CDR1 is LGHNA and CDR2 YNFKEQ. The J segment lost 7 bases and the V segment lost 3 bases, leaving 1 base of the junction unmatched. The CDR3, as DNA: TGTGCCAGCAGCCAGGGGACTAGCGGGGGGAATGAGCAGTTCTTC. It is translated as CASSQGTSGGNEQFF.

The rearrangement joins TRBV5-4 to TRBJ2-3; 11 bases are shared with TRBD2. The germline V gene encodes CDR1 SGHNT and CDR2 YYREEE (reference sequence). V gave up 4 bases and J gave up 0 bases; unmatched junction bases: 7. The CDR3 is 17 amino acids. This chain's CDR3 is CASSPGLAGISTDTQYF. The DNA of the CDR3 is TGTGCCAGCAGCCCCGGACTAGCGGGTATTAGCACAGATACGCAGTATTTT.

The chain couples TRBV5-1 to TRBJ1-6; 7 bases fit TRBD1. The V and J ends lost 1 base and 8 bases, in that order; junction bases with no gene match: 3. CDR1 and CDR2 from the germline V gene are SGHRS and YFSETQ. The CDR3 contains 14 residues. Written as DNA, the CDR3 is TGCGCCAGCAGCTTGCGACAGGGAGATTCACCCCTCCACTTT. This gives the protein CASSLRQGDSPLHF.

The chain has TRBV5-4 and TRBJ2-1, with D possibly matching TRBD1 (6 bases). V lost 4 bases and J 8 bases, leaving 13 bases between the germline ends. From germline, CDR1 is SGHNT and CDR2 YYREEE (reference sequence). The CDR3 extends over 13 amino acids. In nucleotides, the CDR3 is TGTGCCAGCAGCGGGGACACTCGGGATGAGCAGTTCTTC. Its translation: CASSGDTRDEQFF.

This clone is a singleton in its sample. V gene TRBV6-5 combines with J gene TRBJ2-7; D may be TRBD1 (5 bases). V shed 10 bases and J shed 7 bases, with 14 bases lying between them. Germline-derived CDR1 and CDR2 are MNHEY and SVGAGI. This CDR3 is 11 amino acids long. CDR3 sequence: CATGRQKEQYF. The CDR3 DNA reads as TGTGCCACCGGACGACAGAAAGAGCAGTACTTC.

V is TRBV27 and J is TRBJ2-3; 7 nucleotides match TRBD2. Germline CDR1 and CDR2: MNHEY and SMNVEV (reference sequence). The CDR3 sequence is 16 residues long. The trim removed 1 base at V and 3 bases at J, leaving 7 bases unmatched. In DNA, the CDR3 is TGTGCCAGCAGTTTATATGCGGGAGTCGGAACAGATACGCAGTATTTT. It specifies CASSLYAGVGTDTQYF.

The chain employs TRBV5-1 and TRBJ1-1, with a tentative D call TRBD1 (6 bases). Per the germline V gene, CDR1 is SGHRS and CDR2 is YFSETQ. The germline V and J ends were trimmed by 1 base and 2 bases, with 9 bases remaining between them. The CDR3 has 14 amino acids. CDR3 DNA sequence: TGCGCCAGCAGCTTGAACAGGGAAAACACTGAAGCTTTCTTT. The encoded protein is CASSLNRENTEAFF. Together with reference TRBV5-1 and TRBJ1-1, the CDR3 gives the full variable domain: KAGVTQTPRYLIKTRGQQVTLSCSPISGHRSVSWYQQTPGQGLQFLFEYFSETQRNKGNFPGRFSGRQFSNSRSEMNVSTLELGDSALYLCASSLNRENTEAFFGQGTRLTVV.

The V and J genes are TRBV9 and TRBJ2-1; 9 bases are shared with TRBD2. This CDR3 spans 17 amino acids. V trimming: 4 bases; J trimming: 8 bases; junction bases outside the gene matches: 16. Looked up from germline, CDR1 is SGDLS and CDR2 is YYNGEE. The CDR3 sequence: CASSSRRGGRAGDEQFF. The DNA for the CDR3 is TGTGCCAGCAGCTCCCGGAGGGGCGGGAGGGCCGGCGATGAGCAGTTCTTC.

The V call is TRBV18, the J call TRBJ1-1; D ambiguous. The CDR3 is made up of 15 amino acids. In germline, CDR1 is KGHSH, CDR2 LQKENI. The V gene lost 1 base and the J gene lost 1 base, with 10 bases spanning the gap. CDR3: CASSPRSVQNTEAFF. The CDR3 DNA sequence: TGTGCCAGCTCACCACGTAGTGTTCAGAACACTGAAGCTTTCTTT. The full variable domain, rest sourced from reference TRBV18 and TRBJ1-1, is NAGVMQNPRHLVRRRGQEARLRCSPMKGHSHVYWYRQLPEEGLKFMVYLQKENIIDESGMPKERFSAEFPKEGPSILRIQQVVRGDSAAYFCASSPRSVQNTEAFFGQGTRLTVV.

This sequence joins TRBV6-5 and TRBJ1-6; D ambiguous. This CDR3 comprises 14 residues. V was clipped by 9 bases and J by 6 bases, with 15 bases between them. Per germline, CDR1 MNHEY and CDR2 SVGAGI. The chain's CDR3 is CASRATILNSPLHF. Here the CDR3 DNA reads TGTGCCAGTCGAGCTACCATCCTTAATTCACCCCTCCACTTT.

The rearrangement links TRBV19 to TRBJ2-7, with D possibly TRBD1 on 5 matching bases. The V gene lost 2 bases and the J gene lost 7 bases, with 9 bases spanning the gap. The CDR3 is 12 amino acids. The V gene's germline CDR1 is LNHDA and CDR2 SQIVND (reference sequence). The CDR3 loop reads CASSIPGREQYF. The DNA of the CDR3 is TGTGCCAGTAGTATACCAGGGCGTGAGCAGTACTTC.

This clone was recorded once. This sequence joins TRBV7-8 and TRBJ2-1; 7 bases fit TRBD1. The CDR3 consists of 15 residues. Trimming cost V 1 base and J 4 bases; bases outside gene matches: 4. Germline V CDR1 and CDR2: SGHVS, FQNEAQ. The CDR3 loop reads CASSLEGARYNEQFF. The CDR3 DNA follows: TGTGCCAGCAGCTTAGAGGGGGCGCGATACAATGAGCAGTTCTTC.

V gene TRBV12-3 or TRBV12-4 combines with J gene TRBJ2-1; 10 nucleotides align to TRBD2. There are 13 residues in the CDR3. J lost 3 bases, V lost 8 bases, and 1 base had no gene match. This CDR3 is CASEREGYNEQFF. In DNA form, the CDR3 reads TGTGCCAGCGAGCGGGAGGGCTACAATGAGCAGTTCTTC.

The gene calls are TRBV28 and TRBJ2-3; 10 nucleotides align to TRBD1. The CDR3 runs 14 residues. Trimming removed 9 bases from V and 3 bases from J; junction bases left unmatched: 6. The V gene's germline CDR1 is MDHEN and CDR2 SYDVKM. The CDR3 here is CASIDRGRTDTQYF. In DNA, the CDR3 is TGTGCCAGTATAGACAGGGGGCGAACAGATACGCAGTATTTT.